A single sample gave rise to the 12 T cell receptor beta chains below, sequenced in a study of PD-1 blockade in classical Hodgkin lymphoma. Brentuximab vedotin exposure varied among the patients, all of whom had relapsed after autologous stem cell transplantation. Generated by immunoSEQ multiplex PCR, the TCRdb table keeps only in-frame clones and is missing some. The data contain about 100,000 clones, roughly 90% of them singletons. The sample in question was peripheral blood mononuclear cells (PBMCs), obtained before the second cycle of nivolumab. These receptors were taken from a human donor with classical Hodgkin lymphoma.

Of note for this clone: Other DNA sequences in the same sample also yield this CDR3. CDR3 residues: CASSTVGNQPQHF. DNA of the CDR3: TGTGCCAGTAGTACCGTTGGCAATCAGCCCCAGCATTTT. The rearrangement joins TRBV19 to TRBJ1-5, with unresolved D. The CDR3 runs 13 residues. Germline V gives CDR1 LNHDA, CDR2 SQIVND (reference sequence). Trimming left V 4 bases short and J 2 bases short, with 6 bases between. Full variable domain (outside the CDR3, taken from reference TRBV19 and TRBJ1-5): DGGITQSPKYLFRKEGQNVTLSCEQNLNHDAMYWYRQDPGQGLRLIYYSQIVNDFQKGDIAEGYSVSREKKESFPLTVTSAQKNPTAFYLCASSTVGNQPQHFGDGTRLSIL.

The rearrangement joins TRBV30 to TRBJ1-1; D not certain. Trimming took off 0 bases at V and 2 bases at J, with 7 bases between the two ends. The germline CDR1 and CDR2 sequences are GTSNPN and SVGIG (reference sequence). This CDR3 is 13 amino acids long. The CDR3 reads CAWSVHTNTEAFF. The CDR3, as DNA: TGTGCCTGGAGTGTCCACACAAACACTGAAGCTTTCTTT.

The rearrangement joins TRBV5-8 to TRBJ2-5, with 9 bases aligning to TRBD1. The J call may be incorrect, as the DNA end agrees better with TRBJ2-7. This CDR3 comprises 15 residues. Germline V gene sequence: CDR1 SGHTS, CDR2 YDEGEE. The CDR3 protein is CASSSGTGTTYEQYF. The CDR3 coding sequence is TGTGCCAGCAGCTCCGGGACAGGGACCACCTACGAGCAGTACTTC.

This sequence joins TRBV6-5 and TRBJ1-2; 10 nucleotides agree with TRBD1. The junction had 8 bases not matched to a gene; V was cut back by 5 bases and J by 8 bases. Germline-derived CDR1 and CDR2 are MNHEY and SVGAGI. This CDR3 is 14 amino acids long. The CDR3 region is CASSPLDRGRGYTF. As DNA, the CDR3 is TGTGCCAGCAGTCCCCTTGACAGGGGGCGCGGCTACACCTTC.

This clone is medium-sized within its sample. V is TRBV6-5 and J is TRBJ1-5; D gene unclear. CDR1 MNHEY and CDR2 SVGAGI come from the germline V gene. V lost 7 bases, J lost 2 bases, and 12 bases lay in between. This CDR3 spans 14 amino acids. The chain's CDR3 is CASKRGEGNQPQHF. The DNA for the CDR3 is TGTGCCAGCAAACGGGGTGAGGGCAATCAGCCCCAGCATTTT.

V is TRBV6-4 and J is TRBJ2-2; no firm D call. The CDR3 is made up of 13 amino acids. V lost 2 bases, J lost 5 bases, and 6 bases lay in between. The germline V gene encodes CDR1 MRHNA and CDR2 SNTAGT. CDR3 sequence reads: CASSDAYTGELFF. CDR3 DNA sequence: TGTGCCAGCAGTGACGCCTATACCGGGGAGCTGTTTTTT.

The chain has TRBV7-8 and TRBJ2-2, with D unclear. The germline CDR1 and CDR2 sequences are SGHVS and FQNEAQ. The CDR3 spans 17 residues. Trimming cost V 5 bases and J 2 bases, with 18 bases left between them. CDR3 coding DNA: TGTGCCAGCAGCCAGTTCGAAGGGAAGGAAAACACCGGGGAGCTGTTTTTT. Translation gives CASSQFEGKENTGELFF. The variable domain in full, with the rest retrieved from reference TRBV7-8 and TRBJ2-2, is GAGVSQSPRYKVAKRGQDVALRCDPISGHVSLFWYQQALGQGPEFLTYFQNEAQLDKSGLPSDRFFAERPEGSVSTLKIQRTQQEDSAVYLCASSQFEGKENTGELFFGEGSRLTVL.

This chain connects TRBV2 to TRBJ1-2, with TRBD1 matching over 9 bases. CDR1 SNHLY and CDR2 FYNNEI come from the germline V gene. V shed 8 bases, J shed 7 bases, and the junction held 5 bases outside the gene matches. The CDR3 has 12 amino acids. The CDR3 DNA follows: TGTGCCAGCTTCGGGACAGGGAGTGGCTACACCTTC. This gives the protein CASFGTGSGYTF. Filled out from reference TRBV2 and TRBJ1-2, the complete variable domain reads EPEVTQTPSHQVTQMGQEVILRCVPISNHLYFYWYRQILGQKVEFLVSFYNNEISEKSEIFDDQFSVERPDGSNFTLKIRSTKLEDSAMYFCASFGTGSGYTFGSGTRLTVV.

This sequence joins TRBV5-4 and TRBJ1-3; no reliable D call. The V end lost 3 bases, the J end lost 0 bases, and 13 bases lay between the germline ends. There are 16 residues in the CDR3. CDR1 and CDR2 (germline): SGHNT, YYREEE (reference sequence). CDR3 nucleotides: TGTGCCAGCAGCTCTCCCGGCCCGAGCTCTGGAAACACCATATATTTT. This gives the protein CASSSPGPSSGNTIYF.

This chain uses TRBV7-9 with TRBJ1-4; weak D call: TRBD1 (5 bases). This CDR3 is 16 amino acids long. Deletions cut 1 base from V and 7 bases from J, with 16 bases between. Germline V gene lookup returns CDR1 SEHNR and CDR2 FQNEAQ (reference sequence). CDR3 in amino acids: CASSLGSGVFSEKLFF. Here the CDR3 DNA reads TGTGCCAGCAGCTTAGGTTCGGGGGTCTTCAGTGAAAAACTGTTTTTT.

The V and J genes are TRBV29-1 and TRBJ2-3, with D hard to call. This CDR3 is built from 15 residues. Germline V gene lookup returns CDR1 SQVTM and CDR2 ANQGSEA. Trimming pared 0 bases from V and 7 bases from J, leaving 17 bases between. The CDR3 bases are TGCAGCGTTGAAGATATTGGCGGCTGGATGAATACGCAGTATTTT. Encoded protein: CSVEDIGGWMNTQYF.

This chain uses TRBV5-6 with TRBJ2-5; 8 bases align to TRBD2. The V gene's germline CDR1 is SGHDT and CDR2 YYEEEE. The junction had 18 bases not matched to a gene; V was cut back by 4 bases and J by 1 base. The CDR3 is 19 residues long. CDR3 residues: CASSRYRLAGVPGQETQYF. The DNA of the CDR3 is TGTGCCAGCAGCCGCTATAGGCTAGCGGGCGTCCCGGGCCAAGAGACCCAGTACTTC.